This T cell receptor beta chain was observed in a study of PD-L1 blockade in urothelial cancer. Study-wide context: Reported median T cell count for blood samples was 110,000 to 150,000.

Trimming stripped 3 bases from V and 1 base from J, with 13 bases between. In germline, CDR1 is SEHNR, CDR2 FQNEAQ (reference sequence). The CDR3 length is 17 residues. Time point here: peripheral blood 6 weeks after treatment start. Using immunoSEQ multiplex PCR, the repertoire was profiled, and TCRdb retains in-frame clones only, with some absent. Altogether tens of thousands of clones are present, roughly 86% being singletons, with the ten largest covering about 10%. This clone occurred a few times. The clonotype originates from a man aged 55-75 years with urothelial cancer. The source material was PBMCs, sampled around atezolizumab (anti-PD-L1) treatment. The chain carries TRBV7-9 and TRBJ1-6, with D possibly being TRBD1 (6 bases). The CDR3 loop is CASSFYTGRSYNSPLHF. CDR3 DNA: TGTGCCAGCAGCTTCTATACAGGGCGGTCCTATAATTCACCCCTCCACTTT. The entire variable domain, with the rest obtained from reference TRBV7-9 and TRBJ1-6, is as follows: DTGVSQNPRHKITKRGQNVTFRCDPISEHNRLYWYRQTLGQGPEFLTYFQNEAQLEKSRLLSDRFSAERPKGSFSTLEIQRTEQGDSAMYLCASSFYTGRSYNSPLHFGNGTRLTVT.